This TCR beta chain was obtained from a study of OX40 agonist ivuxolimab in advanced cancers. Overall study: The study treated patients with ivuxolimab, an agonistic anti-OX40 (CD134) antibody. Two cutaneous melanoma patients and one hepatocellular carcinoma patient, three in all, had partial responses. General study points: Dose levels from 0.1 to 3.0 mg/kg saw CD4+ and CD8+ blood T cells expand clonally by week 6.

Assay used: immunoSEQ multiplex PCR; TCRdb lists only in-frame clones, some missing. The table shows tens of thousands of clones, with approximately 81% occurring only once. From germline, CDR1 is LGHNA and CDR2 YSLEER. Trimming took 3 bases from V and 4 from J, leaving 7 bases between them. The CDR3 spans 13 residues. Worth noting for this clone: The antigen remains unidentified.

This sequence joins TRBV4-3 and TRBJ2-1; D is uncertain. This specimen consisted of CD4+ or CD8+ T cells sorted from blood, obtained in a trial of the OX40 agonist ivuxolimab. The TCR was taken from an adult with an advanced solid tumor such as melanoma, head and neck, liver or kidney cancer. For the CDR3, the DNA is TGCGCCAGCAGCCACTACGATTACAATGAGCAGTTCTTC. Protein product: CASSHYDYNEQFF.